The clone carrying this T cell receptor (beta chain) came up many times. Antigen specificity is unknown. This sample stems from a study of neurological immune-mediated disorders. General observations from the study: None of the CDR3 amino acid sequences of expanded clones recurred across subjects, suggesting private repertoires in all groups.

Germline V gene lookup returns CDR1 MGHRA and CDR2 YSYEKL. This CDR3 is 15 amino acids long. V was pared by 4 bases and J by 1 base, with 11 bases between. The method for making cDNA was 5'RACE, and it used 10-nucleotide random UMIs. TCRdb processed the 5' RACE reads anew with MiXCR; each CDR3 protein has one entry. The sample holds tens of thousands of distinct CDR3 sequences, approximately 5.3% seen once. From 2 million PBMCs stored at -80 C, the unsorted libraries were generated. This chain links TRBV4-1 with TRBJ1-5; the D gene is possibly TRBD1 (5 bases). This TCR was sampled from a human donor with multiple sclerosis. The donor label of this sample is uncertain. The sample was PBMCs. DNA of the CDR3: TGCGCCAGCAGCCGGGGACCAGGGAGCAATCAGCCCCAGCATTTT. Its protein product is CASSRGPGSNQPQHF.